This T cell receptor (beta chain) emerged from a study of blood T cell repertoires in COVID-19. For the study at large: The United States, Italy and Spain provided the acute and convalescent COVID-19 samples.

Everyone who took part was roughly 18 to 89 years old, and they came from 24 US areas. Recovered Cohort 3 donors showed two negative PCRs, clearance, or symptom resolution. The CDR3 is 18 residues long. The V gene's germline CDR1 is WSHSY and CDR2 SAAADI. Trimming at V came to 4 bases and at J to 0 bases, leaving 9 bases not matched to a gene. In the original processing: The authors estimated nucleated cell counts from reference gene primer amplification. Sequencing was performed with immunoSEQ multiplex PCR; in TCRdb, only in-frame clones are kept and a portion is missing. V and J calls and clone size are given by that table; D and trimming were obtained from the DNA. The table has more than 150,000 clones, 75% to 85% seen once.

The chain couples TRBV10-2 to TRBJ1-3, with 10 bases aligning to TRBD1. Sequenced material: PBMCs or T cells enriched from blood (not recorded which). The TCR originated in a middle-aged man who had recovered from COVID-19. CDR3 amino acids: CASSVDAGTGVSGNTIYF. The CDR3, as DNA: TGCGCCAGCAGTGTAGATGCCGGGACAGGGGTCTCTGGAAACACCATATATTTT.